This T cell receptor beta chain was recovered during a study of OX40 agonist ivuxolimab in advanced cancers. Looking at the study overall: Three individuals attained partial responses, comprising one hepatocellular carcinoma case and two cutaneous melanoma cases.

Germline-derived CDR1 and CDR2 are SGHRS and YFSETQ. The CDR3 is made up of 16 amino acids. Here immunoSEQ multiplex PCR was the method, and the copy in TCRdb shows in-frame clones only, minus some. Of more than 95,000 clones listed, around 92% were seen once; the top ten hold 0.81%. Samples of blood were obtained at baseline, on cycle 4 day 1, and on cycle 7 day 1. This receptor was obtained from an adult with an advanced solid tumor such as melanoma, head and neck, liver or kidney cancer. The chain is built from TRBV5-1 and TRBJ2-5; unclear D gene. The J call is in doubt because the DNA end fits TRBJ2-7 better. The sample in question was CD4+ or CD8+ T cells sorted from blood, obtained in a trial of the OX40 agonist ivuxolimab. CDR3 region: CASSLDLLRFAYEQYF. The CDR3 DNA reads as TGCGCCAGCAGCTTGGATCTTCTACGGTTCGCCTACGAGCAGTACTTC.